This T cell receptor (beta chain) emerged from a study of shared clonotypes between healthy human individuals. The study's findings and limits: The donor pool, a small one, limited the genetic and exposure-history diversity represented.

TCRdb's table, derived via immunoSEQ multiplex PCR, lists solely in-frame clones and lacks some. The profile shows roughly 1,500,000 clones, approximately 98% of them singletons. To note about this clone: Its antigen is unidentified. Other DNA sequences in this specimen translate into the identical CDR3.

Trimming took 4 bases from V and 3 from J, leaving 9 bases between them. In germline, CDR1 is KGHSH, CDR2 LQKENI. The CDR3 is 13 residues long. This sequence originates from a young man in good health. Input material: naive CD4+ T cells sorted from blood. Subset specified: CD45RA+ positively selected. The gene calls are TRBV18 and TRBJ1-1; the D gene is possibly TRBD1 (5 bases). CDR3 amino acids: CASSQGRDTEAFF. For the CDR3, the DNA is TGTGCCAGCTCACAGGGGCGAGACACTGAAGCTTTCTTT.